A selection of T cell receptor beta chains follows, all from one sample in a study of blood T cells in healthy people across ages. TCRdb re-called the 5' RACE reads with MiXCR, one entry per CDR3 protein. The sample has about a million distinct CDR3 sequences; about 53% are singletons. Source material: blood. These receptors originate from a woman aged 55 to 70 in good health. Each CDR3 is given with its conserved first and last residue. A D gene is named only where the DNA matches it firmly. Clone sizes are given selectively: once, few, many, or a class where the clone is expanded.

clone size	D gene	J gene	V gene	CDR3 protein	CDR3 DNA
.	.	TRBJ2-3	TRBV28	CASSSPPAGRTDTQYF	TGTGCCAGCAGTTCCCCACCGGCAGGGAGGACAGATACGCAGTATTTT
few	TRBD2	TRBJ2-1	TRBV12-3/TRBV12-4	CASRGGLAGYNEQFF	TGTGCCAGCAGGGGAGGACTAGCGGGTTACAATGAGCAGTTCTTC
.	.	TRBJ2-5	TRBV21-1	CASSKGEGQGYRETQYF	TGTGCCAGCAGCAAAGGAGAAGGACAGGGGTATCGGGAGACCCAGTACTTC
.	TRBD2	TRBJ2-7	TRBV20-1	CSATGTSGPQYF	TGCAGTGCTACCGGGACTAGCGGACCCCAGTACTTC
few	TRBD2	TRBJ2-7	TRBV20-1	CSADPLAGDRLYEQYF	TGCAGTGCCGATCCTCTAGCGGGAGACAGATTGTACGAGCAGTACTTC
few	.	TRBJ2-3	TRBV24-1	CATSDPRGADTQYF	TGTGCCACCAGTGATCCCCGTGGAGCGGATACGCAGTATTTT
few	TRBD2	TRBJ2-2	TRBV5-1	CASSPLAGDTGELFF	TGCGCCAGCAGCCCCCTGGCGGGAGACACCGGGGAGCTGTTTTTT
.	TRBD2	TRBJ2-3	TRBV5-6	CASSFDSGRADSTDTQYF	TGTGCCAGCAGCTTTGATAGCGGGAGGGCCGATAGCACAGATACGCAGTATTTT
.	.	TRBJ2-7	TRBV20-1	CSARFSGPYEQYF	TGCAGTGCTAGATTTAGCGGACCCTACGAGCAGTACTTC
few	.	TRBJ2-7	TRBV4-2	CASSQVGDAAPDSADEQYF	TGTGCCAGCAGCCAAGTAGGGGATGCCGCGCCGGACTCGGCGGACGAGCAGTACTTC
few	TRBD2	TRBJ2-1	TRBV20-1	CSAKRIAGEFYNEQFF	TGCAGTGCTAAGAGAATCGCGGGAGAATTCTACAATGAGCAGTTCTTC
many	TRBD1	TRBJ2-1	TRBV4-2	CASSQLSRTGVYNEQFF	TGTGCCAGCAGCCAACTGTCCAGGACAGGGGTGTACAATGAGCAGTTCTTC
.	TRBD2	TRBJ2-5	TRBV7-9	CASSLVGTSRHGQYF	TGTGCCAGCAGCTTAGTCGGGACTAGTCGCCACGGGCAGTACTTC
.	.	TRBJ2-1	TRBV20-1	CSAKPGQSSWGLRYGEQFF	TGCAGTGCTAAACCGGGACAGAGTTCTTGGGGACTCCGATACGGGGAGCAGTTCTTC
.	TRBD2	TRBJ2-3	TRBV6-2/TRBV6-3	CASSYGSSGSTQYF	TGTGCCAGCAGTTATGGCTCTAGCGGGAGTACGCAGTATTTT
.	TRBD2	TRBJ2-7	TRBV7-2	CASSLVAGGGNEQYF	TGTGCCAGCAGCTTAGTTGCGGGAGGGGGGAATGAGCAGTACTTC
once	.	TRBJ1-4	TRBV4-1	CASSRGLTNEKLFF	TGCGCCAGCAGCCGTGGGTTGACTAATGAAAAACTGTTTTTT
.	TRBD1	TRBJ2-7	TRBV7-9	CASSLRGTGDSYEQYF	TGTGCCAGCAGCTTACGTGGGACAGGTGATTCCTACGAGCAGTACTTC
.	TRBD1	TRBJ1-6	TRBV6-2/TRBV6-3	CASGGQGDSPLHF	TGTGCCAGCGGGGGACAGGGGGATTCACCCCTCCACTTT
.	.	TRBJ2-2	TRBV9	CASSVVTRPGAGELFF	TGTGCCAGCAGCGTAGTAACGCGACCCGGGGCCGGGGAGCTGTTTTTT
.	.	TRBJ2-5	TRBV7-9	CASSLGDAVETQYF	TGTGCCAGCAGCCTGGGGGACGCAGTAGAGACCCAGTACTTC
.	.	TRBJ1-1	TRBV20-1	CSARDPKVVNTEAFF	TGCAGTGCTAGAGACCCCAAAGTGGTGAACACTGAAGCTTTCTTT
few	TRBD2	TRBJ2-7	TRBV7-2	CASNPSGRAYEQYF	TGTGCCAGCAACCCTAGCGGGAGGGCCTACGAGCAGTACTTC
.	.	TRBJ2-6	TRBV2	CASTQEAPGTGANVLTF	TGTGCCAGCACCCAAGAGGCCCCGGGGACTGGGGCCAACGTCCTGACTTTC
.	.	TRBJ2-6	TRBV19	CASSLRHFSGANVPTF	TGTGCCAGTAGTCTTCGACACTTCTCTGGGGCCAACGTCCCGACTTTC
few	.	TRBJ2-7	TRBV7-2	CASSVGNEGYEQYF	TGTGCCAGCTCGGTAGGGAATGAGGGCTACGAGCAGTACTTC
.	TRBD2	TRBJ2-7	TRBV3-1	CASSPTLAGGTSYEQYF	TGTGCCAGCAGCCCAACGCTAGCGGGAGGCACATCTTACGAGCAGTACTTC
.	.	TRBJ1-1	TRBV27	CASSLNGRDWNTEAFF	TGTGCCAGCAGTTTAAACGGCAGGGATTGGAACACCGAAGCTTTCTTT
.	TRBD2	TRBJ2-3	TRBV12-3/TRBV12-4	CASTSSGRTDTQYF	TGTGCCAGCACCTCTAGCGGGAGAACAGATACGCAGTATTTT
few	.	TRBJ2-3	TRBV7-9	CASRPPLDTDTQYF	TGTGCCAGCAGACCCCCACTTGACACAGATACGCAGTATTTT
.	.	TRBJ1-2	TRBV28	CASRVPPGGRGYTF	TGTGCCAGCAGGGTACCTCCGGGGGGCAGGGGCTACACCTTC
.	.	TRBJ2-5	TRBV3-1	CASSQGRRFAQTQYF	TGTGCCAGCAGCCAAGGCCGGAGATTCGCGCAGACCCAGTACTTC